This T cell receptor (beta chain) is drawn from a study of identical twins. Notes on the study in general: In zero-insertion analyses, partial confounding could arise from invariant MAIT and iNKT cells.

TCRdb reanalysed the 5' RACE reads using MiXCR and keeps one entry per CDR3 protein. The sample shows 450,000 to 500,000 distinct CDR3 sequences, roughly 13% of them seen only once. In the case of this clonotype: The antigen is not known.

Germline loops: CDR1 SGHVS, CDR2 FNYEAQ. There are 16 residues in the CDR3. Trimming stripped 5 bases from V and 0 bases from J, with 13 bases between. In addition, the sample was reused for a study of yellow fever vaccine responses in identical twins.

The sample was CD4+ T cells sorted from blood. The genes are TRBV7-6 and TRBJ2-2; D call uncertain. The sequence came from a woman younger than 30 in good health. CDR3 nucleotides: TGTGCCAGCAGCCGGCAGCTAGAGTCGAACACCGGGGAGCTGTTTTTT. The encoded protein is CASSRQLESNTGELFF.